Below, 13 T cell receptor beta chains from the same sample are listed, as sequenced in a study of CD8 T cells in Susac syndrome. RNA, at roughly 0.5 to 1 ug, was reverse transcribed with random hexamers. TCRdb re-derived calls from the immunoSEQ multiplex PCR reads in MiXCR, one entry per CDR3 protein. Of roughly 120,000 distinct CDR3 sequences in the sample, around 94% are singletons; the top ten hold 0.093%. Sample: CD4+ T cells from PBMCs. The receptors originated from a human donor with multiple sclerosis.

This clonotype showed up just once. DNA of the CDR3: TGCAGTGCTAGCGGGCCAGGGTCCTACGAGCAGTACTTC. It specifies CSASGPGSYEQYF. J is TRBJ2-7 and V is TRBV20-1, with D possibly matching TRBD1 (5 bases). This CDR3 contains 13 residues. CDR1 is DFQATT, CDR2 SNEGSKA, per germline (reference sequence). V dropped 3 bases and J dropped 1 base, with 10 bases sitting between them.

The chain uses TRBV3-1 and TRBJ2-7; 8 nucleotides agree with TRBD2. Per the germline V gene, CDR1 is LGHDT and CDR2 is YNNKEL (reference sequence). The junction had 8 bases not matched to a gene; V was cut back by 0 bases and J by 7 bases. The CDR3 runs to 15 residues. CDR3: CASSQETSGGREQYF. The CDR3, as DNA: TGTGCCAGCAGCCAAGAAACATCGGGGGGGCGAGAGCAGTACTTC.

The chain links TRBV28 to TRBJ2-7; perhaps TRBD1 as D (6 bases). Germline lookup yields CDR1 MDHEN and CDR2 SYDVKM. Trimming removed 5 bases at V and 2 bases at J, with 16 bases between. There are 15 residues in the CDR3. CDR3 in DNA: TGTGCCAGCAGTACTCTATGGACAGAAACCTACGAGCAGTACTTC. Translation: CASSTLWTETYEQYF.

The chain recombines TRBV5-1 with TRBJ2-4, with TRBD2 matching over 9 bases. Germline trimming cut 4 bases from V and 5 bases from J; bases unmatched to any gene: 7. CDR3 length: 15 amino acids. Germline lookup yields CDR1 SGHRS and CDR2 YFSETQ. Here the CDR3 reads CASSLQGGGENIQYF. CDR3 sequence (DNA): TGCGCCAGCAGCCTCCAGGGCGGGGGGGAAAACATTCAGTACTTC.

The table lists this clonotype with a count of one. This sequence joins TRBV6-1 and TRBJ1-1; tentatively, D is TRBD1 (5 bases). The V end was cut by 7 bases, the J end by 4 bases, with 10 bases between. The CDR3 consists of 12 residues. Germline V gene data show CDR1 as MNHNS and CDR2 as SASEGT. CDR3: CASIPRGTEAFF. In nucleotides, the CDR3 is TGTGCCAGCATCCCAAGGGGCACTGAAGCTTTCTTT.

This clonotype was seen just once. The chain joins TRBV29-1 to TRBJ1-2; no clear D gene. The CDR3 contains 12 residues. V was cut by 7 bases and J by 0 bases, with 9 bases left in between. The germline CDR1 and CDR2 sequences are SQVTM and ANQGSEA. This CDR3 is CSDDQANYGYTF. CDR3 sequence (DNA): TGCAGCGATGACCAAGCTAACTATGGCTACACCTTC.

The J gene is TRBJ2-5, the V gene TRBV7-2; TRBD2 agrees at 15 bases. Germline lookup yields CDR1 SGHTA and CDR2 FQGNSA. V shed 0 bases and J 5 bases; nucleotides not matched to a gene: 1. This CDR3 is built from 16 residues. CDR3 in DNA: TGTGCCAGCAGCTTAGCGGGGACTAGCGGGGGGGAGACCCAGTACTTC. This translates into CASSLAGTSGGETQYF. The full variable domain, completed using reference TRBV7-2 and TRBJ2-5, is GAGVSQSPSNKVTEKGKDVELRCDPISGHTALYWYRQSLGQGLEFLIYFQGNSAPDKSGLPSDRFSAERTGGSVSTLTIQRTQQEDSAVYLCASSLAGTSGGETQYFGPGTRLLVL.

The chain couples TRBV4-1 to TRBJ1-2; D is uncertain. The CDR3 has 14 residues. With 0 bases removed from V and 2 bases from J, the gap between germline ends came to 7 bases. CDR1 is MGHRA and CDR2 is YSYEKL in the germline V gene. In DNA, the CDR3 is TGCGCCAGCAGCCAAGACCTTGCGAACTATGGCTACACCTTC. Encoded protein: CASSQDLANYGYTF.

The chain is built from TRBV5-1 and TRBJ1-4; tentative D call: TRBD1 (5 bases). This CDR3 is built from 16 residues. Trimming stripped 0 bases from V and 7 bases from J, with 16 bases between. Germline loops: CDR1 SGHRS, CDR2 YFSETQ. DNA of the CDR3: TGCGCCAGCAGCTTGGGGGACTCCTCTCAGGGTGAAAAACTGTTTTTT. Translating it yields CASSLGDSSQGEKLFF.

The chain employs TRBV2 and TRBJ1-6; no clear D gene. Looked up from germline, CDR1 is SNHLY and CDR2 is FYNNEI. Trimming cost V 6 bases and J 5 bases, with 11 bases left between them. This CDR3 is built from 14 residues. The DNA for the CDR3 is TGTGCCAGCAGGGGCGGACGGAATAATTCACCCCTCCACTTT. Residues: CASRGGRNNSPLHF.

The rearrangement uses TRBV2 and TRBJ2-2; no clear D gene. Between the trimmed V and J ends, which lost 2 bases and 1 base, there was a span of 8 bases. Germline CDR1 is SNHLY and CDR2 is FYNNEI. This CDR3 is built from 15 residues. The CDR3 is CASSERHQNTGELFF. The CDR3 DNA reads TGTGCCAGCAGTGAAAGGCATCAGAACACCGGGGAGCTGTTTTTT.

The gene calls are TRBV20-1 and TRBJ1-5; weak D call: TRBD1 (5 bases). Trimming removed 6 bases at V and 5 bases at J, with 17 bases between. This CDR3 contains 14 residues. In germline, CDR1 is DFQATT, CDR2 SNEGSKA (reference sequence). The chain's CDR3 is CSATPGLGDQPQHF. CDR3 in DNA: TGCAGTGCCACACCGGGATTAGGGGATCAGCCCCAGCATTTT.

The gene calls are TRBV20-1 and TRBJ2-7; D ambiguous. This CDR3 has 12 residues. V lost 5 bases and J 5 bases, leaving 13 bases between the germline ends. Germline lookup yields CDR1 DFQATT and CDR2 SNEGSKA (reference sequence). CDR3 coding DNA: TGCAGTGCTTCGAAGGGTTACAACGAGCAGTACTTC. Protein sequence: CSASKGYNEQYF.